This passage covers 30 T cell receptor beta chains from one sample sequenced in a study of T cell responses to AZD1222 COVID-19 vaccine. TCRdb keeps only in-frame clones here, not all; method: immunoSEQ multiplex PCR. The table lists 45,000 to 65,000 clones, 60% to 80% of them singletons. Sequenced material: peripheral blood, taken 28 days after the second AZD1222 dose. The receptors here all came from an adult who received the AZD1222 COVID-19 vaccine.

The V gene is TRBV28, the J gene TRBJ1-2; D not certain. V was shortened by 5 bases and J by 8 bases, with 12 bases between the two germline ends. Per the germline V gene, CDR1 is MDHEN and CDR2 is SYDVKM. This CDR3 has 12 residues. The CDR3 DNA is TGTGCCAGCAGTCCCCGTCGGTGGGGCTACACCTTC. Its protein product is CASSPRRWGYTF.

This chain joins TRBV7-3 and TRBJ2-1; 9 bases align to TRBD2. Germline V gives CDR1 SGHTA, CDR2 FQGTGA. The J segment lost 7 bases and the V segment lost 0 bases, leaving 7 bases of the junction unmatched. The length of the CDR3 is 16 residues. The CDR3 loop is CASSLTGGSGRNEQFF. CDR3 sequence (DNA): TGTGCCAGCAGCTTAACTGGTGGTAGCGGGAGAAATGAGCAGTTCTTC.

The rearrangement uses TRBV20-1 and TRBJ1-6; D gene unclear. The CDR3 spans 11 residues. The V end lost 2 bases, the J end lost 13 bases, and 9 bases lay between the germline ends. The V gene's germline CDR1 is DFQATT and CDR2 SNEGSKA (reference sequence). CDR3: CSARPGGPLHF. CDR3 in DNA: TGCAGTGCTAGACCTGGAGGGCCCCTCCACTTT.

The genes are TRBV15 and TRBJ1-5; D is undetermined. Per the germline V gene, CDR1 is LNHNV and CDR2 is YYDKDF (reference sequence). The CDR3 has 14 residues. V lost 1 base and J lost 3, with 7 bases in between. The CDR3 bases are TGTGCCACCAGCAGAGCTGGGATCAATCAGCCCCAGCATTTT. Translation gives CATSRAGINQPQHF.

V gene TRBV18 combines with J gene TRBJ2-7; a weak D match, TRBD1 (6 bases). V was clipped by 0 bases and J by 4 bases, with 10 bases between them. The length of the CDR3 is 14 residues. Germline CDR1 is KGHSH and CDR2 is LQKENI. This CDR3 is CASSPPTGTYEQYF. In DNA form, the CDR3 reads TGTGCCAGCTCACCACCGACAGGAACTTACGAGCAGTACTTC.

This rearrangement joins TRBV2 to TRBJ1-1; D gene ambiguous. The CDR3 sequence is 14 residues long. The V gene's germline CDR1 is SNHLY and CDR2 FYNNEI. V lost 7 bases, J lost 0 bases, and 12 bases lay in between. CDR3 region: CASTEQPMNTEAFF. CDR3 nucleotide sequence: TGTGCCAGCACCGAACAGCCTATGAACACTGAAGCTTTCTTT.

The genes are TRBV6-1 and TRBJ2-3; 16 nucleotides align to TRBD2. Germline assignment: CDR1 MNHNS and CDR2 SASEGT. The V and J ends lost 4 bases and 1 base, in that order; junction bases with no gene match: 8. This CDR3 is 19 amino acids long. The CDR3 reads CASSAGTSGGGSRTDTQYF. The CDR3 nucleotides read TGTGCCAGCAGTGCCGGGACTAGCGGGGGGGGAAGTCGCACAGATACGCAGTATTTT.

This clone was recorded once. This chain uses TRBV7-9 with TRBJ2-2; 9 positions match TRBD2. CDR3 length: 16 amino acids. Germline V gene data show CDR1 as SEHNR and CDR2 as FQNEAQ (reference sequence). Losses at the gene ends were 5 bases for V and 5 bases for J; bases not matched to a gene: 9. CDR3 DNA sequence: TGTGCCAGCAGCCCCTACTCGAGCGGGGGGACCGGGGAGCTGTTTTTT. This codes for CASSPYSSGGTGELFF.

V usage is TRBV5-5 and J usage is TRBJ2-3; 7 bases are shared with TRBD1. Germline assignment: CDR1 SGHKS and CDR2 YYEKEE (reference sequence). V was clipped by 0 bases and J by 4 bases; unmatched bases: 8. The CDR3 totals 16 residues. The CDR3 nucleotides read TGTGCCAGCAGCTTGGAACAGGGGCCGCTGGCAGATACGCAGTATTTT. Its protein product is CASSLEQGPLADTQYF.

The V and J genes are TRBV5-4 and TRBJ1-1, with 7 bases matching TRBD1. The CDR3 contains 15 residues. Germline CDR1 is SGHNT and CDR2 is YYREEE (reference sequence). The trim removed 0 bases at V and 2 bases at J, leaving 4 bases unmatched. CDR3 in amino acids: CASSLGQGVNTEAFF. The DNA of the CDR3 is TGTGCCAGCAGCTTGGGTCAGGGGGTCAACACTGAAGCTTTCTTT.

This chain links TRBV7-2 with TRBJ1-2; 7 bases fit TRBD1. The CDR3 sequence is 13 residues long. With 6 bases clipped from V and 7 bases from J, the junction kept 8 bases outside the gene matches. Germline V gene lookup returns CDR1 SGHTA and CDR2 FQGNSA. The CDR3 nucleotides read TGTGCCAGCAGACTCCGACAGGGTGGTGGCTACACCTTC. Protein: CASRLRQGGGYTF.

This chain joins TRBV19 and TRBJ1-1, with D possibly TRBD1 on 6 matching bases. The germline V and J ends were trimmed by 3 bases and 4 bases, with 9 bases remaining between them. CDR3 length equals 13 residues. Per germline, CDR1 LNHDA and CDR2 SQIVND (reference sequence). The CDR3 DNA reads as TGTGCCAGTAGTATGAACAGGGTCACTGAAGCTTTCTTT. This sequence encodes CASSMNRVTEAFF.

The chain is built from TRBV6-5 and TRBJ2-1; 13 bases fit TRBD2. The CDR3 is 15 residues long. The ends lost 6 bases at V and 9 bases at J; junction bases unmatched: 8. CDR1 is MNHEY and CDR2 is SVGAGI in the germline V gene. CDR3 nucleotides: TGTGCCAGCAGCCGGGGACTAGCGGGGACCGGTGAGCAGTTCTTC. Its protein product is CASSRGLAGTGEQFF.

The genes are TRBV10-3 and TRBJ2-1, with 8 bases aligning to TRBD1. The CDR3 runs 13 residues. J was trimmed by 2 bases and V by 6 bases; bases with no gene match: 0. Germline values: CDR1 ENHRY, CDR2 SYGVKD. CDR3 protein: CAIRGQAYNEQFF. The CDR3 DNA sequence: TGTGCCATCAGGGGACAGGCCTACAATGAGCAGTTCTTC.

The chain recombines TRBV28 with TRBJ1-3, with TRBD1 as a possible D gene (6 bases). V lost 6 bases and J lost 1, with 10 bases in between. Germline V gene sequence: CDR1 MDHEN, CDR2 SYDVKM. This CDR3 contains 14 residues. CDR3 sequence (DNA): TGTGCCAGCAGGTTAACAGGGTCTGGAAACACCATATATTTT. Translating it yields CASRLTGSGNTIYF. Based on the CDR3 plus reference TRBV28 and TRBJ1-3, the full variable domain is DVKVTQSSRYLVKRTGEKVFLECVQDMDHENMFWYRQDPGLGLRLIYFSYDVKMKEKGDIPEGYSVSREKKERFSLILESASTNQTSMYLCASRLTGSGNTIYFGEGSWLTVV.

CDR3 DNA: TGCGCCAGCAGCTTGGATGGGACAGGGGAGGAAAAACTGTTTTTT. It translates to CASSLDGTGEEKLFF. V and J are TRBV5-1 and TRBJ1-4; the match to TRBD1 covers 10 bases. V lost 0 bases to trimming and J lost 8 bases; unmatched junction nucleotides: 4. Germline lookup yields CDR1 SGHRS and CDR2 YFSETQ. The CDR3 runs 15 residues.

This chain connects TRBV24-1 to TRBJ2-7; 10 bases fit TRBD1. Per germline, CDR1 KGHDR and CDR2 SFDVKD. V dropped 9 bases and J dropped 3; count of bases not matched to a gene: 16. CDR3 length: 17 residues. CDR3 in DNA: TGTGCCACCTGGAGCCCACCAGGACAGGGGGGATTCTACGAGCAGTACTTC. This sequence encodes CATWSPPGQGGFYEQYF.

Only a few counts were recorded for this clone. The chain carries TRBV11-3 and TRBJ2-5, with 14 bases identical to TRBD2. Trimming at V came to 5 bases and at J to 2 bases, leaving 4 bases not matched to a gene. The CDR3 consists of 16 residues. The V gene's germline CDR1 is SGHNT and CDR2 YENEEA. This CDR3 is CASSAGLAGGQETQYF. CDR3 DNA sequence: TGTGCCAGCAGCGCCGGACTAGCGGGGGGTCAAGAGACCCAGTACTTC.

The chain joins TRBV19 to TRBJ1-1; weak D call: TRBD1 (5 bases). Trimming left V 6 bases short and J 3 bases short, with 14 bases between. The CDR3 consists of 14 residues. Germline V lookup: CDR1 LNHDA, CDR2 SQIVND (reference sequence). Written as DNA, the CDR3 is TGTGCCAGTAGATCACAGGTATTTGACACTGAAGCTTTCTTT. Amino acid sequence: CASRSQVFDTEAFF.

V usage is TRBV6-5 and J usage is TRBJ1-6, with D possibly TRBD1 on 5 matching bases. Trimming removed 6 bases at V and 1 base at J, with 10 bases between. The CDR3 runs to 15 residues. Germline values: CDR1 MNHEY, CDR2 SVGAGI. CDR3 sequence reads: CASSSGGSYNSPLHF. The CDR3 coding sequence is TGTGCCAGCAGCTCCGGGGGTTCCTATAATTCACCCCTCCACTTT.

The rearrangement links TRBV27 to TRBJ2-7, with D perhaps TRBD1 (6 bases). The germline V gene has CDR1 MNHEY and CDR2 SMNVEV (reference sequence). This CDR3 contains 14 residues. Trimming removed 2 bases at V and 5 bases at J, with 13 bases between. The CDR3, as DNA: TGTGCCAGCAGTTTAAATCAGGGGTTCAACGAGCAGTACTTC. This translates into CASSLNQGFNEQYF.

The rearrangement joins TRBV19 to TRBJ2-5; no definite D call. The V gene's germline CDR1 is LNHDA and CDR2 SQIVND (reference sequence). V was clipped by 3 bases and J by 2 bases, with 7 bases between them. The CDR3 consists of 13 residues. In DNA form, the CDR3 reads TGTGCCAGTAGTATTGGCGTACAAGAGACCCAGTACTTC. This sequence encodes CASSIGVQETQYF.

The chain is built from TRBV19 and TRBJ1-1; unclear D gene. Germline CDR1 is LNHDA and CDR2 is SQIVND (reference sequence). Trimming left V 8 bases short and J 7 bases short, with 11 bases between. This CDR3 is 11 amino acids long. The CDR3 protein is CASGSTDEAFF. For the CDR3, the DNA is TGTGCCAGTGGTTCTACAGATGAAGCTTTCTTT.

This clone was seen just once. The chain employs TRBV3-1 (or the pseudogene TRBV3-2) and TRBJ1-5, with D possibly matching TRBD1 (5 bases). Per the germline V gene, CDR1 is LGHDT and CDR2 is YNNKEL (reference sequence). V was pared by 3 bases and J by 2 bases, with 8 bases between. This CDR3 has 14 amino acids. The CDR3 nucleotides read TGTGCCAGCAGCCAGGGGCGGCGCAATCAGCCCCAGCATTTT. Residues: CASSQGRRNQPQHF.

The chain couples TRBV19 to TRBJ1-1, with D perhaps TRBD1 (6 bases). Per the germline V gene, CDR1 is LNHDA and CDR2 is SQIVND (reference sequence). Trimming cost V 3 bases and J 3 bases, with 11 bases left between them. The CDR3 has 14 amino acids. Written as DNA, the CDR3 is TGTGCCAGTAGTATTTGGGGGCGAGACACTGAAGCTTTCTTT. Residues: CASSIWGRDTEAFF.

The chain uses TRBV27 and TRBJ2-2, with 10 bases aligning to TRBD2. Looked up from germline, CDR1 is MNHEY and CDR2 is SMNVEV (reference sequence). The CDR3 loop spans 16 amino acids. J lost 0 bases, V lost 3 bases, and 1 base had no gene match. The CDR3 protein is CASSLLAGANTGELFF. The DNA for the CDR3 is TGTGCCAGCAGTTTGCTAGCGGGGGCGAACACCGGGGAGCTGTTTTTT.

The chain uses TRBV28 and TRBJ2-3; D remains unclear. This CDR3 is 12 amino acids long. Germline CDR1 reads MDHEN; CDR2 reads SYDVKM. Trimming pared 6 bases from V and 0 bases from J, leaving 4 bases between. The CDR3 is CASSPSTDTQYF. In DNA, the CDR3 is TGTGCCAGCAGCCCTAGCACAGATACGCAGTATTTT.

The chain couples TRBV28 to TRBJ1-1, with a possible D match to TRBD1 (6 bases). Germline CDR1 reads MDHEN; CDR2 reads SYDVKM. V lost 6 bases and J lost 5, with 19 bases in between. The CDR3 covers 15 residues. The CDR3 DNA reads TGTGCCAGCAGACCTCAAGGGGGGGAACGTACTGAAGCTTTCTTT. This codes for CASRPQGGERTEAFF.

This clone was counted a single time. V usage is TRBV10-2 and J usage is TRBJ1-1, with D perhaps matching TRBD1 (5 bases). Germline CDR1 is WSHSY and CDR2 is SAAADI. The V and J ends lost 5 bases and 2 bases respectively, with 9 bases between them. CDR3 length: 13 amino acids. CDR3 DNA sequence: TGCGCCAGCAGTAGGGGCGATAACACTGAAGCTTTCTTT. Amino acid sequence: CASSRGDNTEAFF.

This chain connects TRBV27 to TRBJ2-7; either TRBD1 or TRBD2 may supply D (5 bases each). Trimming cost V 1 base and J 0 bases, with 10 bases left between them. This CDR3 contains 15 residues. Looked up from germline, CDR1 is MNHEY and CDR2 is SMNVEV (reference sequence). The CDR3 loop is CASSLYPGSSYEQYF. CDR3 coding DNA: TGTGCCAGCAGTTTATATCCAGGGAGCTCCTACGAGCAGTACTTC.